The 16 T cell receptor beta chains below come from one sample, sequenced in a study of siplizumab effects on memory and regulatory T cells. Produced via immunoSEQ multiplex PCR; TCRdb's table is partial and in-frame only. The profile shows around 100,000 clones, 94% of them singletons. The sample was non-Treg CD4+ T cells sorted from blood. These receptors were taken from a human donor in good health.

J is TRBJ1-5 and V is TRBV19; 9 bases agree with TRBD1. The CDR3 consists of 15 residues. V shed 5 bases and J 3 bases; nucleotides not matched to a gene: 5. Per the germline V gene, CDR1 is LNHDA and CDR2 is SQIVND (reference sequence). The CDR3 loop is CASSVNRGHNQPQHF. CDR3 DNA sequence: TGTGCCAGTAGTGTGAACAGGGGGCACAATCAGCCCCAGCATTTT.

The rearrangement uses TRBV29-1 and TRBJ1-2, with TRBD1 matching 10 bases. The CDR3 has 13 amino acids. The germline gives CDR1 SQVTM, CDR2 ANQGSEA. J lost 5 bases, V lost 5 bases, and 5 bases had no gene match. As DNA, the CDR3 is TGCAGCGTTCCGGGGACAGGGGTTTATGGCTACACCTTC. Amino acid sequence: CSVPGTGVYGYTF. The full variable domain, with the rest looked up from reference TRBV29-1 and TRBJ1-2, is SAVISQKPSRDICQRGTSLTIQCQVDSQVTMMFWYRQQPGQSLTLIATANQGSEATYESGFVIDKFPISRPNLTFSTLTVSNMSPEDSSIYLCSVPGTGVYGYTFGSGTRLTVV.

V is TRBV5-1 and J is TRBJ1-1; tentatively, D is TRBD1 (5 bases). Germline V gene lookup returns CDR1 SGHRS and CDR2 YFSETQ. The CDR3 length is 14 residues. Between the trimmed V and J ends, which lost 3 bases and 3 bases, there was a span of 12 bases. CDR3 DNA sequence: TGCGCCAGCAGCTGGCAGGGCCCGGACACTGAAGCTTTCTTT. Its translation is CASSWQGPDTEAFF.

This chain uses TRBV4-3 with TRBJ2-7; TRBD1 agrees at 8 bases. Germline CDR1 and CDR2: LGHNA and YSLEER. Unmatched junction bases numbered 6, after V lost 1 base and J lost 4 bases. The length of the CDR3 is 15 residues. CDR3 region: CASSQGNRGVYEQYF. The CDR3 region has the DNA TGCGCCAGCAGCCAAGGGAACAGGGGGGTTTACGAGCAGTACTTC.

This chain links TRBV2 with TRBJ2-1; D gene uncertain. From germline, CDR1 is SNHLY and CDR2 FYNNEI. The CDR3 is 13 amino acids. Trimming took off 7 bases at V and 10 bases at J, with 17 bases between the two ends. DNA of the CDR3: TGTGCCAGCAAGCTGAGGCCCGCTCGGGAGCAGTTCTTC. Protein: CASKLRPAREQFF.

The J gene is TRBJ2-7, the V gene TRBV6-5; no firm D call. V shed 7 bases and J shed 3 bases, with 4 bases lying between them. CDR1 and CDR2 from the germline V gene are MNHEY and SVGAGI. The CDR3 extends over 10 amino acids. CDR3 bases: TGTGCCAGCAACAGCTACGAGCAGTACTTC. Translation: CASNSYEQYF.

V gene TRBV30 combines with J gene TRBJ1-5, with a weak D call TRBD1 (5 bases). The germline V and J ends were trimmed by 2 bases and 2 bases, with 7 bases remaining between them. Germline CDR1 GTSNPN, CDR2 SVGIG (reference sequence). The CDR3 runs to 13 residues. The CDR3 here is CAWSPQGNQPQHF. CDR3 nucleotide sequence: TGTGCCTGGAGTCCACAGGGCAATCAGCCCCAGCATTTT.

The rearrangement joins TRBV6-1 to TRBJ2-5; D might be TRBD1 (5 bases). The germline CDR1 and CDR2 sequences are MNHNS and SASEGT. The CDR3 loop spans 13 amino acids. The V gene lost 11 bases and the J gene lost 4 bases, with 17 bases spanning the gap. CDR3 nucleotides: TGTGCCCTTAATCAGGGAATGAGAGAGACCCAGTACTTC. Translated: CALNQGMRETQYF.

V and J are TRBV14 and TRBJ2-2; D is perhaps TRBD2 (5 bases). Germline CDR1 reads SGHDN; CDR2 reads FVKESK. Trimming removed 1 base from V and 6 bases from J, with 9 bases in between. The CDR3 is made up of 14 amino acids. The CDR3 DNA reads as TGTGCCAGCAGCCAAGCTCAACTAGCCGGGGAGCTGTTTTTT. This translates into CASSQAQLAGELFF.

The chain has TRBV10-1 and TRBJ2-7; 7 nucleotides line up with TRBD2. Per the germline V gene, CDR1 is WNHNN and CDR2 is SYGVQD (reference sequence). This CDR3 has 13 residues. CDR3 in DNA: TGCGCGAGATTCGGGGGGAGCTCCTACGAGCAGTACTTC. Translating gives CARFGGSSYEQYF.

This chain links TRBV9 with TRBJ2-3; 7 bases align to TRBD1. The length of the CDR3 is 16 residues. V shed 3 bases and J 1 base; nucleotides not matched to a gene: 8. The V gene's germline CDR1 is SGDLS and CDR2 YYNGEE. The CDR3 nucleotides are TGTGCCAGCAGCGCCCTCCCCGACAGGGGCACAGATACGCAGTATTTT. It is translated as CASSALPDRGTDTQYF. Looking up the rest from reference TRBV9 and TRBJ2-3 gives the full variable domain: DSGVTQTPKHLITATGQRVTLRCSPRSGDLSVYWYQQSLDQGLQFLIQYYNGEERAKGNILERFSAQQFPDLHSELNLSSLELGDSALYFCASSALPDRGTDTQYFGPGTRLTVL.

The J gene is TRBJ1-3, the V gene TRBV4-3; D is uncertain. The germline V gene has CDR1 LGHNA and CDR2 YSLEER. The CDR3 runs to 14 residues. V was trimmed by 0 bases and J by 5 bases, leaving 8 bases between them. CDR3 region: CASSQEILRNTIYF. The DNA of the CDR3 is TGCGCCAGCAGCCAAGAGATACTCAGAAACACCATATATTTT.

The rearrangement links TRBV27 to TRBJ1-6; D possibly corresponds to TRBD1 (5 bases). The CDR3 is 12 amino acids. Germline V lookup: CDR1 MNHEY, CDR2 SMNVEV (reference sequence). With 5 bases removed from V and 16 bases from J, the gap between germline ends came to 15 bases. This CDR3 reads CASSPSGLRLHF. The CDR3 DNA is TGTGCCAGCAGTCCCTCGGGACTCCGACTCCACTTT.

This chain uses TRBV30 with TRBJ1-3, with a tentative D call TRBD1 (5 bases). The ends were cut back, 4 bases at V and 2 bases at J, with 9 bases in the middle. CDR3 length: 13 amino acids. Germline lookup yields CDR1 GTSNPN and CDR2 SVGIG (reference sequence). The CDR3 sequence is CAWTRGTGNTIYF. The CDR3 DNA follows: TGTGCCTGGACAAGGGGTACTGGAAACACCATATATTTT.

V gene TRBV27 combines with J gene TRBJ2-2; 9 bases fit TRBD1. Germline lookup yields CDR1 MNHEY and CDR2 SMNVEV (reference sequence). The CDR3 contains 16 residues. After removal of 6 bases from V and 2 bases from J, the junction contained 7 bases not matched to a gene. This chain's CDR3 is CASRRTGGRNTGELFF. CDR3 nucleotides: TGTGCCAGCAGGAGAACAGGGGGCCGAAACACCGGGGAGCTGTTTTTT.

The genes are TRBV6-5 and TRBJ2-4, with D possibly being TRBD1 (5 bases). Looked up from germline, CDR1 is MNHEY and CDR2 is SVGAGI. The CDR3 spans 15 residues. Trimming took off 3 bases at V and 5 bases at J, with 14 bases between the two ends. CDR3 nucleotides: TGTGCCAGCAGTTATTTCCGGCAGGGCCAAAACATTCAGTACTTC. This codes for CASSYFRQGQNIQYF.